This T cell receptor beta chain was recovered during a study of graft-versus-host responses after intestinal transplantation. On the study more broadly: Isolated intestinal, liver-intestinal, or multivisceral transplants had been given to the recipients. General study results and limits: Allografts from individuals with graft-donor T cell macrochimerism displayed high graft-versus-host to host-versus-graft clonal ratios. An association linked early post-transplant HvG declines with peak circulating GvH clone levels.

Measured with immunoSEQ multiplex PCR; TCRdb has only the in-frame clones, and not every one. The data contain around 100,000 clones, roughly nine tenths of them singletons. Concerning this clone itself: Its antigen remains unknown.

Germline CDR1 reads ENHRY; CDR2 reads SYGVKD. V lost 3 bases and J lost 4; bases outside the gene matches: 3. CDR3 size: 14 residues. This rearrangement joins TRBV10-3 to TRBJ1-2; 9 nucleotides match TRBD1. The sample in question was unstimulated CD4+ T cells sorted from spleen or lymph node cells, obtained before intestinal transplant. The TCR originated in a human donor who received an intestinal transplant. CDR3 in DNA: TGTGCCATCAGTGACGGACAGGGGACCTATGGCTACACCTTC. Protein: CAISDGQGTYGYTF.